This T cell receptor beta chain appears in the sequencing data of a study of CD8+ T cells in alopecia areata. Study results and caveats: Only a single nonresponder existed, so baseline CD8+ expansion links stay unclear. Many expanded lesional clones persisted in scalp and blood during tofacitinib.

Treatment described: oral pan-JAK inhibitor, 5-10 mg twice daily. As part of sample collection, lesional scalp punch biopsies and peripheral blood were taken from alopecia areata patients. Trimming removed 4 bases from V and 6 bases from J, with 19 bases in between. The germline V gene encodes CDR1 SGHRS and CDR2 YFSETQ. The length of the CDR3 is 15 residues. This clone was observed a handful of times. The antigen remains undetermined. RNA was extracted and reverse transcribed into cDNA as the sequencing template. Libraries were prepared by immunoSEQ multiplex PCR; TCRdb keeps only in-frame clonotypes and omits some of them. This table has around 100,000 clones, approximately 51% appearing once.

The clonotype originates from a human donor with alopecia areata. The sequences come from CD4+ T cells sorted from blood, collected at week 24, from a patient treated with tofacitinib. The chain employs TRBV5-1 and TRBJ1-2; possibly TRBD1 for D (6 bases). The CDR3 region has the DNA TGCGCCAGCAGCCACCAGGCACAGGGCCAGGATGGCTACACCTTC. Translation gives CASSHQAQGQDGYTF.